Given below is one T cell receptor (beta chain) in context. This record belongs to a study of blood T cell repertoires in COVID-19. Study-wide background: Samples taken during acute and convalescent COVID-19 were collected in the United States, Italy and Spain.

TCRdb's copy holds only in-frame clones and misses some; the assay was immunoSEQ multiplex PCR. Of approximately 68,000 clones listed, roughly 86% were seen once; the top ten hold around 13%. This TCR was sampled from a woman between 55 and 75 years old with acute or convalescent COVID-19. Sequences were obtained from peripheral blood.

Here the CDR3 DNA reads TGTGCCAGCAGTTACCACAACCAAGAGACCCAGTACTTC. It is translated as CASSYHNQETQYF. The genes are TRBV6-5 and TRBJ2-5, with D unclear. The germline gives CDR1 MNHEY, CDR2 SVGAGI. V was cut by 2 bases and J by 0 bases, with 4 bases left in between. CDR3 size: 13 residues.